Listed below are T cell receptor beta chains from one sample, sequenced in a study of early T cells in non-severe SARS-CoV-2 infection. TCRdb analysed the 5' RACE reads with MiXCR anew, one entry per CDR3 protein. Of about 60,000 distinct CDR3 sequences in the sample, 11% were seen once. Sequences were derived from whole blood, sampled at baseline. These receptors came from an adult who was a healthcare worker with PCR-confirmed SARS-CoV-2 infection or an uninfected control (not recorded which). The CDR3 runs from the conserved cysteine through the conserved F or W. D genes are given only for firm matches. Clone size is not always given. Where it is, it says once, few, many or a class for expanded clones.

few - TRBJ2-7 TRBV2 TGTGCCGGCACCTCGGGGCTCTCCTACGAGCAGTACTTC CAGTSGLSYEQYF
- - TRBJ1-1 TRBV29-1 TGCAGCGTTGTAGGACACGGGGCAGGCGGTAACACTGAAGCTTTCTTT CSVVGHGAGGNTEAFF
- - TRBJ2-2 TRBV11-1 TGTGCCAGCAGCTTAGTCGCCGGGGAGCTGTTTTTT CASSLVAGELFF
- - TRBJ1-1 TRBV14 TGTGCCAGCAGCGACTTTGCCCCGTCAGCTGAAGCTTTCTTT CASSDFAPSAEAFF
many - TRBJ1-1 TRBV5-1 TGCGCCAGCAGCCATCTCCCGGGACTCCCGAACACTGAAGCTTTCTTT CASSHLPGLPNTEAFF
- TRBD1 TRBJ2-3 TRBV11-2 TGTGCCAGCAGCTTAGGGGCTCGGCAGGGGGCAGATACGCAGTATTTT CASSLGARQGADTQYF
many TRBD2 TRBJ2-3 TRBV7-2 TGTGCCAGCAGCCCTAGGGCGGGGGGAACCACAGATACGCAGTATTTT CASSPRAGGTTDTQYF
few - TRBJ2-5 TRBV29-1 TGCAGCACACGACAAGAGACCCAGTACTTC CSTRQETQYF
- TRBD2 TRBJ2-1 TRBV20-1 TGCAGTGCTATTAGCGGGGAGATGGGATACAATGAGCAGTTCTTC CSAISGEMGYNEQFF
- TRBD1 TRBJ2-7 TRBV20-1 TGCAGTGCTAGGGGGGACAGGCCCTACGAGCAGTACTTC CSARGDRPYEQYF
few TRBD2 TRBJ2-1 TRBV20-1 TGCAGTGCCCTTAGCGGGGAAGCCTACAATGAGCAGTTCTTC CSALSGEAYNEQFF
few - TRBJ1-2 TRBV10-3 TGTGCCATCAGTGTCGCCTCCAACTATGGCTACACCTTC CAISVASNYGYTF
many - TRBJ2-7 TRBV27 TGTGCCAGCAGTTGGACCGTGCCTTCCTACGAGCAGTACTTC CASSWTVPSYEQYF
- TRBD1 TRBJ1-1 TRBV18 TGTGCCAGCTCACCAGGCCTGGACAGGGTCACTGAAGCTTTCTTT CASSPGLDRVTEAFF
- - TRBJ2-1 TRBV6-1 TGTGCCAGCAGTGAAAGGCCCGAAAATGAGCAGTTCTTC CASSERPENEQFF
- TRBD1 TRBJ1-2 TRBV7-2 TGTGCCAGCAGCTTAGTTTTTTGGGACAGGGGGACCTATGGCTACACCTTC CASSLVFWDRGTYGYTF
many - TRBJ2-6 TRBV10-3 TGTGCCATCAGTGAGTCAGGCAAATCCAGAGGGGCCAACGTCCTGACTTTC CAISESGKSRGANVLTF
- TRBD2 TRBJ2-7 TRBV29-1 TGCAGCGTTGATGCTAGCGGGGGGCCCTACGAGCAGTACTTC CSVDASGGPYEQYF
- - TRBJ2-5 TRBV3-1 TGTGCCAGCAGCCAAGGGGCCAGTCGAGGGACCCAGTACTTC CASSQGASRGTQYF
many - TRBJ2-3 TRBV10-3 TGTGCCATCAGTGAGTCTTCGCGGTGGGCTGGAGATACGCAGTATTTT CAISESSRWAGDTQYF
many - TRBJ1-5 TRBV19 TGTGCCAGTAGTATAGATGTTCCAGCAGATCAGCCCCAGCATTTT CASSIDVPADQPQHF
many - TRBJ1-2 TRBV5-1 TGCGCCAGCAACCCCCAGTCCGGGACACACTATGGCTACACCTTC CASNPQSGTHYGYTF
few - TRBJ1-1 TRBV18 TGTGCCAGCTCACCAATAGGACAGAACATGAACACTGAAGCTTTCTTT CASSPIGQNMNTEAFF
few TRBD1 TRBJ1-2 TRBV10-3 TGTGCCACTCGATACGACAGGGTACTTGGCTACACCTTC CATRYDRVLGYTF
- - TRBJ1-4 TRBV7-2 TGTGCCAGCAGCGTTGGGGGAACTAATGAAAAACTGTTTTTT CASSVGGTNEKLFF
- - TRBJ2-3 TRBV3-1 TGTGCCAGCAGCCCGATCTTCGGGGGAAGCACAGATACGCAGTATTTT CASSPIFGGSTDTQYF
- - TRBJ1-1 TRBV6-1 TGTGCCAGCAGTAGCGACAGGATCGATATGAACACTGAAGCTTTCTTT CASSSDRIDMNTEAFF
- - TRBJ2-5 TRBV5-4 TGTGCCAGCAGCTCCAGAGGGGCCTTTCAAGAGACCCAGTACTTC CASSSRGAFQETQYF
many - TRBJ2-1 TRBV20-1 TGCAGTGCTAGAGATCGTCAGGTCACCTACAATGAGCAGTTCTTC CSARDRQVTYNEQFF
few - TRBJ2-1 TRBV3-1 TGTGCCAGCAGCCAAGATCGGACGGGGTCCCAAAATGAGCAGTTCTTC CASSQDRTGSQNEQFF
many TRBD1 TRBJ2-7 TRBV5-1 TGCGCCAGCAGCTTGGGGACAGGCGAGCAGTACTTC CASSLGTGEQYF
- - TRBJ2-5 TRBV20-1 TGCAGTGCTAGAGCGGTATCGGAGACCCAGTACTTC CSARAVSETQYF
- - TRBJ2-7 TRBV20-1 TGCAGTGCGTCCCGGGACCCCTCCTACGAGCAGTACTTC CSASRDPSYEQYF
- - TRBJ2-1 TRBV7-9 TGTGCCAGCAGCTTAGTGACTGAGCAGTTCTTC CASSLVTEQFF
- - TRBJ1-4 TRBV4-3 TGCGCCAGCAGCCAAGACAGGTCGGAAAAACTGTTTTTT CASSQDRSEKLFF
few - TRBJ2-7 TRBV29-1 TGCAGCGTCTCGAGGGGGCCCGGGGGAGGGCAGTACTTC CSVSRGPGGGQYF
many - TRBJ2-6 TRBV5-1 TGCGCCAGCAGCTTGGTGGCATTGGGCTCTGGGGCCAACGTCCTGACTTTC CASSLVALGSGANVLTF
few TRBD1 TRBJ2-5 TRBV7-2 TGTGCCAGCAGCTTGACAGGGTGGAGGGAGACCCAGTACTTC CASSLTGWRETQYF
many - TRBJ1-2 TRBV4-2 TGTGCCAGCAGCCAAGATCGTGGAGGGGTTGATGGCTACACCTTC CASSQDRGGVDGYTF
many - TRBJ2-3 TRBV12-3/TRBV12-4 TGTGCCAGCAGCTTGATCTCGGATACGCAGTATTTT CASSLISDTQYF
- TRBD2 TRBJ2-3 TRBV10-1 TGCGCCAGCAGTGTAACTAGCGGCGGTACGCAGTATTTT CASSVTSGGTQYF
- - TRBJ1-4 TRBV2 TGTGCCAGCAGCCCAGCCTGGGGCACTAATGAAAAACTGTTTTTT CASSPAWGTNEKLFF
few - TRBJ1-1 TRBV20-1 TGCAGTGCTAGGGGACACACTGAAGCTTTCTTT CSARGHTEAFF
many - TRBJ2-5 TRBV27 TGTGCCAGCAGCCCCAGGACCCGAATGGGAGAGACCCAGTACTTC CASSPRTRMGETQYF
once TRBD1 TRBJ2-2 TRBV24-1 TGTGCCACCAGTGACTCCCGGACAGGGGGTTACACCGGGGAGCTGTTTTTT CATSDSRTGGYTGELFF
few TRBD1 TRBJ1-1 TRBV28 TGTGCCAGCACCTTCAGGGGGGCAGGGCGGTTGGTGAACACTGAAGCTTTCTTT CASTFRGAGRLVNTEAFF
- - TRBJ2-3 TRBV7-9 TGTGCCAGCAGATCCGACACAGATACGCAGTATTTT CASRSDTDTQYF
- - TRBJ2-3 TRBV24-1 TGTGCCACCAGTGACCCACCGGACGATACGCAGTATTTT CATSDPPDDTQYF
- - TRBJ2-1 TRBV7-2 TGTGCCAGCAGCACCAACAATGAGCAGTTCTTC CASSTNNEQFF
few TRBD1 TRBJ2-2 TRBV5-1 TGCGCCAGCAGCCCGGGGCCGACAGGGGCGAACACCGGGGAGCTGTTTTTT CASSPGPTGANTGELFF
few TRBD2 TRBJ2-5 TRBV6-5 TGTGCCAGCAGCAGACTAGCGGGCCAAGAGACCCAGTACTTC CASSRLAGQETQYF
few - TRBJ2-6 TRBV6-6 TGTGCCAGCAGAGGCCCTAGCTCTGGGGCCAACGTCCTGACTTTC CASRGPSSGANVLTF
- - TRBJ2-3 TRBV12-3/TRBV12-4 TGTGCCAGCAGCTCCTGGTCCCGGGACACAGATACGCAGTATTTT CASSSWSRDTDTQYF